Given below is one T cell receptor beta chain in context. The data were obtained in a study of shared clonotypes between healthy human individuals. The assay was immunoSEQ multiplex PCR, and TCRdb's table has in-frame clones only and misses some. Among fewer than 650,000 clones listed, 70% to 80% were seen once. The receptor comes from a woman aged 40 to 50 in good health. Some clones in this sample may be carry-over from other donors' samples. Sequencing was done on a sample of PBMCs.

CDR3 protein: CASTGDGETQYF. As DNA, the CDR3 is TGTGCCTCGACAGGGGATGGAGAGACCCAGTACTTC. The chain couples TRBV2 to TRBJ2-5; 8 nucleotides line up with TRBD1. The CDR3 runs to 12 residues. J was trimmed by 4 bases and V by 11 bases; bases with no gene match: 6. Germline CDR1 reads SNHLY; CDR2 reads FYNNEI.